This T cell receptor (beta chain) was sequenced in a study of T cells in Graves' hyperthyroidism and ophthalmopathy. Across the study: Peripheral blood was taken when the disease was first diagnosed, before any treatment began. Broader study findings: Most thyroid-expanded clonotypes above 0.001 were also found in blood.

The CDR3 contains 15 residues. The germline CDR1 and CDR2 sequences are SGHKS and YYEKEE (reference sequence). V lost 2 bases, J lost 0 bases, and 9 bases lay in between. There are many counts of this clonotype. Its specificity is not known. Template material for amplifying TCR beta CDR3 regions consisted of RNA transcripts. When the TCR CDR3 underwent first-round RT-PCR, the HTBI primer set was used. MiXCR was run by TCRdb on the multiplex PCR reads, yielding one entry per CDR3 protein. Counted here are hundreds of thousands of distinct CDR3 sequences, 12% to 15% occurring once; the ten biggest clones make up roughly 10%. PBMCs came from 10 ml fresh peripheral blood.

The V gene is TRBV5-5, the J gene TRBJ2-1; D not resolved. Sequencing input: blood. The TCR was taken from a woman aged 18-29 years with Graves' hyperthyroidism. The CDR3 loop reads CASSFSLSSYNEQFF. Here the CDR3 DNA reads TGTGCCAGCAGCTTTAGTTTGAGCTCCTACAATGAGCAGTTCTTC.